This entry features one TCR beta chain sequence. The antigen is undetermined. The data were produced by immunoSEQ multiplex PCR, yet TCRdb's version contains in-frame clones alone and is incomplete. The table shows around 400,000 clones, with 75% to 90% occurring only once. Treatment here: over 15 received Ad26.COV2.S at low or high dose, single or two shots; about five received placebo; per-sample allocation not given. It was on day 63 after the first vaccine or placebo injection that samples were taken. This sample is drawn from a study of Ad26.COV2.S vaccination and SARS-CoV-2 variants. Study details: Each vaccinee took Ad26.COV2.S intramuscularly, once or twice 56 days apart.

This CDR3 spans 15 amino acids. CDR1 SGHNT and CDR2 YENEEA come from the germline V gene. Trimming took 2 bases from V and 8 from J; bases not matched to a gene: 5. Study results and caveats: Placebo and vaccine recipients had non-spike TCR breadth that was similar. Compared with placebo recipients, vaccine recipients had higher spike-specific TCR breadth.

The source is a person aged 18-60 years who received the Ad26.COV2.S COVID-19 vaccine or a placebo. This specimen consisted of peripheral blood, obtained in a trial of Ad26.COV2.S vaccine versus placebo. The chain couples TRBV11-3 to TRBJ2-2; 10 nucleotides line up with TRBD2. The CDR3 loop reads CASSLRLAGAGELFF. In DNA form, the CDR3 reads TGTGCCAGCAGCTTACGCCTAGCGGGAGCGGGGGAGCTGTTTTTT.